This TCR beta chain emerged from a study of blood T cell repertoires in COVID-19 (dated by TCRdb to the early 2020s). With regard to the full study: The collaborator samples originated in the United States, Italy and Spain and spanned the acute and convalescent phases of COVID-19. The material from the prospective study consisted of cDNA or gDNA derived from T cells, B-cell-depleted T cells, or PBMCs. The dataset comprised deeply sampled blood TCRbeta repertoires from subjects exposed to, actively infected with, or recovered from COVID-19. A freely available public database, intended as a resource for researchers studying the immune response to SARS-CoV-2, is where the repertoires were released. Nearly every sample came with metadata listing a de-identified subject ID, COVID-19 status, age in years and sex. HLA class I and class II types, where available, came from metadata supplied by the sample provider rather than from assay-based typing. Samples came from the ongoing ImmuneRACE study (first 160 participants) plus 1,254 subjects from 6 global collaborators. Broader findings and caveats from the paper: The quantity of clinical and demographic metadata differed by source and by participant and was supplied without curation.

On this clone itself: This clone's antigen is unknown. Within one base of it there is no much larger clone, and no base qualities were kept.

Participants in the prospective study were enrolled through a virtual design, were aged roughly 18 to 90 years, and lived in approximately 24 United States geographic areas. In the prospective study, participants were assigned to cohorts based on the clinical history participants reported in a screening survey and a study questionnaire. For ImmuneRACE Cohort 3, a participant was defined as recovered based on two consecutive negative NP/OP PCR tests, clearance by a healthcare professional, or resolution of symptoms. In the prospective study, whole blood, serum and a nasopharyngeal or oropharyngeal swab were collected from each participant by mobile phlebotomists. Additional blood draws and questionnaires over a roughly two-month period could optionally be provided by prospective study participants. Before DNA extraction, prospective study blood samples were shipped either frozen or at room temperature.

The immunoSEQ Assay, a bias-controlled multiplex PCR, was used to amplify TCRbeta CDR3 regions from genomic DNA. Per the authors' processing: The number of nucleated cells in each sample was estimated by amplification of reference gene primers within the assay. To quantify the absolute abundance of each unique TCRbeta CDR3 rearrangement, sequence reads were collapsed and filtered. For each sample, productive Simpson clonality was calculated as the square root of Simpson's diversity index over productive rearrangements. Here the immuneACCESS table is served through TCRdb, limited to in-frame sequences with V and J called. Missing clones are a known gap in these copies; in checked studies unresolved V genes cover under half, and the rest lacks a known reason. V and J calls and clone size are those listed in that table; D and trimming were worked out from the DNA. The sample profile shows approximately 440,000 clones; 80% to 95% of them were found once. The ten largest clonotypes hold 0.6% of the sample.

Source material: PBMCs or T cells enriched from blood (not recorded which). The source is a man between 18 and 35 years old who had recovered from COVID-19.

The CDR3 protein sequence reads: CASSLYLEPRMNTEAFF. The DNA is as follows: TGTGCCAGCAGTTTATATCTTGAGCCGAGGATGAACACTGAAGCTTTCTTT. Rearrangement joined TRBV28 to TRBJ1-1; the D segment cannot be called with confidence. Cut back by 1 base and 0 bases, the V and J ends lie 15 bases apart. The CDR3 sequence holds 17 residues, the cysteine and phenylalanine included. Of the read, only the CDR3 DNA is kept; its 51 bases are in frame from base 1. The germline V gene supplies CDR1 MDHEN and CDR2 SYDVKM.